The 15 T cell receptor beta chains below all came from one sample that was sequenced in a study of CD8 T cells in ankylosing spondylitis. One entry per CDR3 protein results from TCRdb running MiXCR on the 5' RACE reads. The sample lists 300,000 to 350,000 distinct CDR3 sequences; 14% to 15% were seen once. The sequencing sample was made of blood, either unsorted or a sorted T cell fraction (not recorded which). The receptors originated from a male donor with ankylosing spondylitis or in good health (not recorded which).

In this sample, this clonotype turned up many times. The CDR3 region has the DNA TGCAGCGTTGTCACAGGGCTTATGAACACTGAAGCTTTCTTT. Amino acids: CSVVTGLMNTEAFF. This sequence joins TRBV29-1 and TRBJ1-1; possible D gene TRBD1, 6 bases. Trimming removed 4 bases at V and 0 bases at J, with 12 bases between. Germline V gene lookup returns CDR1 SQVTM and CDR2 ANQGSEA. The CDR3 extends over 14 amino acids. Drawing the rest from reference TRBV29-1 and TRBJ1-1, the complete variable domain is SAVISQKPSRDICQRGTSLTIQCQVDSQVTMMFWYRQQPGQSLTLIATANQGSEATYESGFVIDKFPISRPNLTFSTLTVSNMSPEDSSIYLCSVVTGLMNTEAFFGQGTRLTVV.

The chain joins TRBV14 to TRBJ2-6; D not certain. Germline CDR1 SGHDN, CDR2 FVKESK. The V gene lost 1 base and the J gene lost 0 bases, with 13 bases spanning the gap. This CDR3 has 18 residues. For the CDR3, the DNA is TGTGCCAGCAGCCAAGGACGGAACTACGCCTCTGGGGCCAACGTCCTGACTTTC. Translated, it gives CASSQGRNYASGANVLTF.

This clonotype was seen a few times. The chain employs TRBV3-1 and TRBJ2-7, with 9 bases lining up with TRBD1. The CDR3 is made up of 14 amino acids. Germline loops: CDR1 LGHDT, CDR2 YNNKEL (reference sequence). Losses at the gene ends were 0 bases for V and 4 bases for J; bases not matched to a gene: 1. The CDR3 bases are TGTGCCAGCAGCCAAGACGGGACAGGGTACGAGCAGTACTTC. Its protein is CASSQDGTGYEQYF.

This clonotype was seen more than once but under ten times. V and J are TRBV20-1 and TRBJ2-1; 8 nucleotides line up with TRBD2. V shed 5 bases and J 6 bases; nucleotides not matched to a gene: 12. This CDR3 spans 15 amino acids. Looked up from germline, CDR1 is DFQATT and CDR2 is SNEGSKA (reference sequence). This CDR3 is CSALSGGGRTNEQFF. The DNA of the CDR3 is TGCAGTGCTCTCTCCGGGGGGGGGAGGACCAATGAGCAGTTCTTC.

The chain recombines TRBV25-1 with TRBJ2-1, with TRBD2 matching 9 bases. CDR3 length equals 15 residues. V dropped 1 base and J dropped 11; count of bases not matched to a gene: 9. Germline CDR1 is MGHDK and CDR2 is SYGVNS. DNA for the CDR3: TGTGCCAGCAGTGAATCTTCCAGACTAGCGGATAAGCAGTTCTTC. Translated: CASSESSRLADKQFF.

The chain recombines TRBV10-2 with TRBJ1-3; D uncertain. Trimming cost V 3 bases and J 1 base, with 10 bases left between them. Germline V lookup: CDR1 WSHSY, CDR2 SAAADI. The CDR3 sequence is 15 residues long. Here the CDR3 DNA reads TGCGCCAGCAGTGAACCAGAAGGGTCTGGAAACACCATATATTTT. Translated: CASSEPEGSGNTIYF.

This chain uses TRBV20-1 with TRBJ1-4, with D possibly being TRBD1 (6 bases). The V end lost 3 bases, the J end lost 0 bases, and 14 bases lay between the germline ends. This CDR3 contains 16 residues. CDR1 is DFQATT and CDR2 is SNEGSKA in the germline V gene (reference sequence). CDR3 sequence reads: CSASYSRGSTNEKLFF. CDR3 in DNA: TGCAGTGCTAGCTACTCAAGGGGGTCAACTAATGAAAAACTGTTTTTT.

This sequence joins TRBV12-5 and TRBJ2-2; TRBD1 aligns across 7 bases. CDR1 LGHNT and CDR2 FRNRAP come from the germline V gene. The CDR3 runs to 16 residues. After removal of 5 bases from V and 3 bases from J, the junction contained 9 bases not matched to a gene. The CDR3 protein is CASGPPGQQDTGELFF. CDR3 coding DNA: TGTGCTAGTGGTCCCCCGGGACAGCAAGACACCGGGGAGCTGTTTTTT.

The chain joins TRBV19 to TRBJ1-1; 9 bases are a match to TRBD1. Trimming removed 4 bases from V and 6 bases from J; junction bases left unmatched: 9. The germline V gene has CDR1 LNHDA and CDR2 SQIVND (reference sequence). CDR3 length: 15 residues. The CDR3 nucleotides are TGTGCCAGTAGTACGTCACAGGGGGCGATCGCTGAAGCTTTCTTT. Its protein is CASSTSQGAIAEAFF.

This clonotype was observed a few times. The V gene is TRBV6-4, the J gene TRBJ2-1; D may correspond to TRBD1 or TRBD2 (7 bases each). Looked up from germline, CDR1 is MRHNA and CDR2 is SNTAGT. V was cut by 3 bases and J by 6 bases, with 15 bases left in between. This CDR3 has 15 amino acids. The CDR3 is CASSEEGRGPNEQFF. The CDR3, as DNA: TGTGCCAGCAGTGAGGAGGGGAGGGGGCCCAATGAGCAGTTCTTC.

This clonotype was detected only a few times. This chain joins TRBV4-2 and TRBJ2-2, with 8 positions matching TRBD2. Germline trimming cut 1 base from V and 3 bases from J; bases unmatched to any gene: 7. CDR1 and CDR2 (germline): LGHNA, YNFKEQ. The CDR3 spans 17 residues. CDR3 in amino acids: CASSQVIGTRDTGELFF. The DNA of the CDR3 is TGTGCCAGCAGCCAAGTAATCGGGACTAGAGACACCGGGGAGCTGTTTTTT.

The chain couples TRBV29-1 to TRBJ1-1, with TRBD1 as a possible D gene (5 bases). CDR1 is SQVTM and CDR2 is ANQGSEA in the germline V gene. The CDR3 sequence is 11 residues long. V dropped 7 bases and J dropped 7 bases, with 13 bases sitting between them. CDR3 bases: TGCAGCGGGACTGGGACGTTTGAAGCTTTCTTT. Translated, it gives CSGTGTFEAFF. Full variable domain (rest looked up from reference TRBV29-1 and TRBJ1-1): SAVISQKPSRDICQRGTSLTIQCQVDSQVTMMFWYRQQPGQSLTLIATANQGSEATYESGFVIDKFPISRPNLTFSTLTVSNMSPEDSSIYLCSGTGTFEAFFGQGTRLTVV.

CDR3 DNA sequence: TGTGCCACCAGTGATTCGGGGTACGGCGGCTACACCTTC. Translating it yields CATSDSGYGGYTF. The chain couples TRBV24-1 to TRBJ1-2; D is uncertain. Trimming removed 2 bases at V and 8 bases at J, with 11 bases between. This CDR3 spans 13 amino acids. Germline CDR1 KGHDR, CDR2 SFDVKD.

This clonotype has more than one count but fewer than ten. The V gene is TRBV3-1, the J gene TRBJ1-1, with a weak D call TRBD1 (6 bases). The CDR3 spans 13 residues. Trimming took off 4 bases at V and 6 bases at J, with 12 bases between the two ends. Germline-derived CDR1 and CDR2 are LGHDT and YNNKEL (reference sequence). This CDR3 reads CASSRRGGAEAFF. CDR3 in DNA: TGTGCCAGCAGCCGCCGAGGGGGGGCTGAAGCTTTCTTT.

The table lists this clonotype with a few counts. The V call is TRBV20-1, the J call TRBJ2-1, with 13 bases fitting TRBD2. Germline CDR1 reads DFQATT; CDR2 reads SNEGSKA (reference sequence). The CDR3 has 12 residues. V trimming: 7 bases; J trimming: 6 bases; junction bases outside the gene matches: 0. The CDR3 sequence: CSGTSGSNEQFF. The CDR3 DNA is TGCAGTGGGACTAGCGGGAGCAATGAGCAGTTCTTC.